Presented here are 32 T cell receptor beta chains from one specimen sequenced in a study of a mutant IDH1 vaccine in newly diagnosed glioma. Their recognized antigens are unknown. Libraries were prepared by immunoSEQ multiplex PCR; TCRdb keeps only in-frame clonotypes and omits some of them. The table includes tens of thousands of clones, 76% detected once. Specified time point: week 35, safety follow-up. Doses of 300 ug of mutant IDH1 20-mer peptide were given with topical imiquimod. This sample comprised PBMCs, obtained from a glioma patient whose treatment included an IDH1 peptide vaccine. These receptors were collected from a middle-aged man with glioma.

This chain connects TRBV15 to TRBJ1-4; D is perhaps TRBD1 (6 bases). V was cut by 4 bases and J by 4 bases, with 13 bases left in between. Germline-derived CDR1 and CDR2 are LNHNV and YYDKDF (reference sequence). The CDR3 loop spans 15 amino acids. The CDR3 bases are TGTGCCACCAGCACACAACAGGGCTTTAATGAAAAACTGTTTTTT. Translated, it gives CATSTQQGFNEKLFF.

V usage is TRBV7-6 and J usage is TRBJ1-2, with a weak D call TRBD1 (5 bases). Trimming removed 1 base from V and 10 bases from J, with 10 bases in between. In germline, CDR1 is SGHVS, CDR2 FNYEAQ. The CDR3 is made up of 12 amino acids. CDR3 amino acids: CASSLVGGDYTF. DNA of the CDR3: TGTGCCAGCAGCTTAGTCGGGGGAGACTACACCTTC.

This rearrangement joins TRBV18 to TRBJ2-1, with D unresolved. This CDR3 has 14 amino acids. V lost 4 bases to trimming and J lost 8 bases, with 15 bases between them. Germline CDR1 KGHSH, CDR2 LQKENI. The DNA for the CDR3 is TGTGCCAGCTCACGGAACGACCTACGCGATGAGCAGTTCTTC. This codes for CASSRNDLRDEQFF.

The chain employs TRBV6-5 and TRBJ1-2, with D possibly matching TRBD1 (6 bases). This CDR3 region has 13 residues. V was shortened by 4 bases and J by 8 bases, with 14 bases between the two germline ends. The germline gives CDR1 MNHEY, CDR2 SVGAGI. The CDR3 sequence: CASSSQVDRGYTF. CDR3 in DNA: TGTGCCAGCAGTTCACAAGTGGACAGAGGCTACACCTTC.

This clone was seen only a few times. This sequence joins TRBV7-2 and TRBJ2-2, with unresolved D. Germline lookup yields CDR1 SGHTA and CDR2 FQGNSA. The CDR3 contains 14 residues. Trimming took 5 bases from V and 4 from J, leaving 11 bases between them. Here the CDR3 reads CASSPDPGTGELFF. CDR3 nucleotides: TGTGCCAGCAGCCCCGACCCAGGCACCGGGGAGCTGTTTTTT.

Here the CDR3 DNA reads TGTGCCATCAGTGATGAGACTAGCTTTGCCAGTGAGCAGTTCTTC. Translated, it gives CAISDETSFASEQFF. J is TRBJ2-1 and V is TRBV10-3; 7 nucleotides align to TRBD2. The CDR3 covers 15 residues. Germline CDR1 ENHRY, CDR2 SYGVKD. The J segment lost 9 bases and the V segment lost 3 bases, leaving 11 bases of the junction unmatched.

As DNA, the CDR3 is TGTGCCAGCAGCTTTCGGAGGACAGATACGCAGTATTTT. It codes for CASSFRRTDTQYF. The V call is TRBV7-2, the J call TRBJ2-3, with D possibly matching TRBD2 (5 bases). V shed 3 bases and J shed 3 bases, with 7 bases lying between them. Germline V gene data show CDR1 as SGHTA and CDR2 as FQGNSA. The CDR3 runs 13 residues.

This chain links TRBV7-2 with TRBJ2-7; weak D call: TRBD1 (5 bases). CDR1 is SGHTA and CDR2 is FQGNSA in the germline V gene. Between the trimmed V and J ends, which lost 5 bases and 5 bases, there was a span of 13 bases. The CDR3 runs to 13 residues. Here the CDR3 reads CASSQRDRDEQYV. DNA for the CDR3: TGTGCCAGCAGCCAAAGAGACAGAGACGAGCAGTACGTC.

This sequence joins TRBV19 and TRBJ2-2; D unresolved. The CDR3 runs 14 residues. CDR1 LNHDA and CDR2 SQIVND come from the germline V gene (reference sequence). V shed 7 bases and J shed 5 bases, with 14 bases lying between them. The CDR3 coding sequence is TGTGCCAGTACCGTCCTACCTAGTACCGGGGAGCTGTTTTTT. This codes for CASTVLPSTGELFF.

V gene TRBV6-6 combines with J gene TRBJ2-3, with a weak D call TRBD2 (5 bases). V gave up 11 bases and J gave up 3 bases, with 12 bases separating them. This CDR3 is 12 amino acids long. Germline V lookup: CDR1 MNHNY, CDR2 SVGAGI (reference sequence). CDR3 in DNA: TGTGCCCACCGGGGAACAACAGATACGCAGTATTTT. It yields the protein CAHRGTTDTQYF.

CDR3 sequence: CASSLAQRGTEAFF. CDR3 coding DNA: TGTGCCAGCAGCTTAGCACAGAGAGGCACTGAAGCTTTCTTT. The chain has TRBV11-3 and TRBJ1-1; D is ambiguous. Trimming took 1 base from V and 4 from J, leaving 10 bases between them. The length of the CDR3 is 14 residues. Germline lookup yields CDR1 SGHNT and CDR2 YENEEA.

The chain carries TRBV6-5 and TRBJ2-6; no clear D. Germline CDR1 reads MNHEY; CDR2 reads SVGAGI. V lost 2 bases and J 0 bases, leaving 5 bases between the germline ends. The CDR3 sequence is 15 residues long. The CDR3 region has the DNA TGTGCCAGCAGTTACGCCCCCTCTGGGGCCAACGTCCTGACTTTC. Translating it yields CASSYAPSGANVLTF.

The gene calls are TRBV7-9 and TRBJ2-1; no reliable D call. This CDR3 spans 15 amino acids. Per germline, CDR1 SEHNR and CDR2 FQNEAQ (reference sequence). V gave up 0 bases and J gave up 0 bases, with 6 bases separating them. Here the CDR3 DNA reads TGTGCCAGCAGCTTAGCATGGAGCTCCTACAATGAGCAGTTCTTC. Its protein product is CASSLAWSSYNEQFF.

This sequence joins TRBV2 and TRBJ1-1; 8 bases are shared with TRBD1. This CDR3 has 14 residues. The V segment lost 0 bases and the J segment 5 bases; nucleotides outside the gene matches: 2. Germline assignment: CDR1 SNHLY and CDR2 FYNNEI. The CDR3 here is CASSEARGRTEAFF. The CDR3 DNA reads TGTGCCAGCAGTGAAGCCAGGGGGCGGACTGAAGCTTTCTTT.

This chain links TRBV5-1 with TRBJ1-6, with 9 bases aligning to TRBD1. The CDR3 contains 15 residues. Germline trimming cut 0 bases from V and 10 bases from J; bases unmatched to any gene: 5. Germline values: CDR1 SGHRS, CDR2 YFSETQ. The DNA of the CDR3 is TGCGCCAGCAGCTTGGCGGGACAGGGAAGCTCACCCCTCCACTTT. Translating gives CASSLAGQGSSPLHF.

J is TRBJ2-7 and V is TRBV25-1; maybe TRBD2 (6 bases). The V and J ends lost 9 bases and 0 bases respectively, with 9 bases between them. In germline, CDR1 is MGHDK, CDR2 SYGVNS. The CDR3 runs to 12 residues. CDR3 bases: TGTGCCAGAACCGGGAGCTCCTACGAGCAGTACGTC. It yields the protein CARTGSSYEQYV.

This clone was detected only once. The chain recombines TRBV7-8 with TRBJ1-2, with D hard to call. There are 15 residues in the CDR3. Trimming pared 2 bases from V and 2 bases from J, leaving 12 bases between. The germline CDR1 and CDR2 sequences are SGHVS and FQNEAQ. This CDR3 is CASSLSPMGNYGYTF. The CDR3 DNA is TGTGCCAGCAGCTTAAGTCCGATGGGAAACTATGGCTACACCTTC.

V and J are TRBV10-1 and TRBJ2-1; D not certain. The CDR3 is 18 residues long. The germline gives CDR1 WNHNN, CDR2 SYGVQD (reference sequence). Trimming shortened V by 4 bases and J by 8 bases, and 27 bases separated the two germline ends. Written as DNA, the CDR3 is TGCGCCAGCAGTGGCCCTAAATCGGCGACGAGGAATGAACATGAGCAGTTCTTC. It is translated as CASSGPKSATRNEHEQFF.

This clone was seen just once. The chain couples TRBV19 to TRBJ2-1, with unresolved D. The germline V gene has CDR1 LNHDA and CDR2 SQIVND (reference sequence). This CDR3 is built from 13 residues. Trimming removed 4 bases from V and 6 bases from J, with 10 bases in between. The chain's CDR3 is CASSRGGINEQFF. Here the CDR3 DNA reads TGTGCCAGTAGTAGGGGTGGGATCAATGAGCAGTTCTTC.

The rearrangement uses TRBV23-1 and TRBJ2-2; 11 nucleotides match TRBD2. TRBV23-1 is noted as an ORF with a role that remains uncertain. V lost 9 bases to trimming and J lost 8 bases; unmatched junction nucleotides: 8. The CDR3 runs 14 residues. The CDR3 loop is CARGATSGEGELFF. CDR3 coding DNA: TGCGCCAGAGGGGCGACTAGCGGGGAGGGGGAGCTGTTTTTT.

The sample holds a few counts of this clone. This chain joins TRBV15 and TRBJ2-1; 10 bases match TRBD2. The CDR3 contains 16 residues. After removal of 0 bases from V and 9 bases from J, the junction contained 8 bases not matched to a gene. Germline CDR1 reads LNHNV; CDR2 reads YYDKDF (reference sequence). CDR3 protein: CATSRDGLAGASEQFF. The DNA of the CDR3 is TGTGCCACCAGCAGAGATGGTCTAGCGGGAGCGAGTGAGCAGTTCTTC.

This sequence joins TRBV29-1 and TRBJ2-3; TRBD2 matches at 8 bases. The length of the CDR3 is 13 residues. Trimming cost V 3 bases and J 4 bases; bases outside gene matches: 3. Germline assignment: CDR1 SQVTM and CDR2 ANQGSEA. CDR3 sequence reads: CSVDGGVSDTQYF. The CDR3 DNA follows: TGCAGCGTTGACGGGGGGGTTTCAGATACGCAGTATTTT.

The chain combines TRBV19 with TRBJ2-5, with a tentative D call TRBD2 (6 bases). The V gene lost 2 bases and the J gene lost 4 bases, with 11 bases spanning the gap. The germline V gene encodes CDR1 LNHDA and CDR2 SQIVND (reference sequence). There are 14 residues in the CDR3. The chain's CDR3 is CASSITGAAETQYF. CDR3 DNA: TGTGCCAGTAGTATAACGGGAGCGGCAGAGACCCAGTACTTC.

In its sample, this clone was seen once. The rearrangement links TRBV11-2 to TRBJ1-3; the D is unclear. The germline gives CDR1 SGHAT, CDR2 FQNNGV. The ends were cut back, 3 bases at V and 0 bases at J, with 12 bases in the middle. The CDR3 spans 16 residues. CDR3 amino acids: CASSFSRLSSGNTIYF. Here the CDR3 DNA reads TGTGCCAGCAGCTTTAGTCGATTGAGCTCTGGAAACACCATATATTTT. Together with reference TRBV11-2 and TRBJ1-3, the CDR3 gives the full variable domain: EAGVAQSPRYKIIEKRQSVAFWCNPISGHATLYWYQQILGQGPKLLIQFQNNGVVDDSQLPKDRFSAERLKGVDSTLKIQPAKLEDSAVYLCASSFSRLSSGNTIYFGEGSWLTVV.

The genes are TRBV10-3 and TRBJ2-3, with 9 bases fitting TRBD1. V shed 6 bases, J shed 3 bases, and the junction held 4 bases outside the gene matches. The CDR3 length is 14 residues. The germline gives CDR1 ENHRY, CDR2 SYGVKD. CDR3 coding DNA: TGTGCCATCAGGGTTGGGACAGGGACAGATACGCAGTATTTT. Protein sequence: CAIRVGTGTDTQYF.

The CDR3 DNA reads TGTGCCAGTAGTAGGGGGAGTAACTATGGCTACACCTTC. As protein: CASSRGSNYGYTF. This chain links TRBV19 with TRBJ1-2; D perhaps matches TRBD1 (5 bases). Germline CDR1 is LNHDA and CDR2 is SQIVND (reference sequence). V lost 4 bases to trimming and J lost 1 base, with 7 bases between them. The CDR3 consists of 13 residues.

The chain employs TRBV28 and TRBJ1-5; 10 bases fit TRBD1. V gave up 5 bases and J gave up 7 bases; unmatched junction bases: 11. The germline gives CDR1 MDHEN, CDR2 SYDVKM. The CDR3 runs 16 residues. The CDR3 coding sequence is TGTGCCAGCAGTCTACCGGGACAGGGGAGTGGACAGCCCCAGCATTTT. Amino acids: CASSLPGQGSGQPQHF.

The chain recombines TRBV5-6 with TRBJ1-2, with 11 bases matching TRBD1. CDR1 and CDR2 from the germline V gene are SGHDT and YYEEEE. The CDR3 contains 16 residues. Trimming at V came to 3 bases and at J to 6 bases, leaving 10 bases not matched to a gene. The CDR3 DNA is TGTGCCAGCAGCTGGAGGACTCCGGGACAGGGGGATGGCTACACCTTC. Protein: CASSWRTPGQGDGYTF.

The V and J genes are TRBV5-6 and TRBJ1-1; no clear D. Germline-derived CDR1 and CDR2 are SGHDT and YYEEEE. Trimming removed 3 bases at V and 8 bases at J, with 11 bases between. The CDR3 totals 12 residues. The CDR3 DNA sequence: TGTGCCAGCAGCTCCCCTTGGGGAGAAGCTTTCTTT. Encoded protein: CASSSPWGEAFF.

The chain links TRBV5-6 to TRBJ2-5; no definite D call. The J call may be wrong; the DNA end is better matched by TRBJ2-7. CDR3 length: 11 amino acids. Germline values: CDR1 SGHDT, CDR2 YYEEEE. The CDR3 loop is CASMGQSEQYF. CDR3 nucleotide sequence: TGTGCCAGCATGGGTCAAAGCGAGCAGTACTTC.

J is TRBJ2-1 and V is TRBV6-5; TRBD1 agrees at 7 bases. CDR3 length: 15 residues. Germline V gene lookup returns CDR1 MNHEY and CDR2 SVGAGI. V dropped 2 bases and J dropped 5; count of bases not matched to a gene: 6. CDR3 nucleotide sequence: TGTGCCAGCAGTTACGGCCGGACAGGTCACAATGAGCAGTTCTTC. Translating gives CASSYGRTGHNEQFF.

The CDR3 DNA follows: TGTGCCAGCAGTGCAACCGGGACTAGAAACACCGGGGAGCTGTTTTTT. It translates to CASSATGTRNTGELFF. V is TRBV6-4 and J is TRBJ2-2; 8 nucleotides agree with TRBD2. The CDR3 runs to 16 residues. Germline V gene data show CDR1 as MRHNA and CDR2 as SNTAGT. V was pared by 4 bases and J by 2 bases, with 6 bases of the junction left unmatched.